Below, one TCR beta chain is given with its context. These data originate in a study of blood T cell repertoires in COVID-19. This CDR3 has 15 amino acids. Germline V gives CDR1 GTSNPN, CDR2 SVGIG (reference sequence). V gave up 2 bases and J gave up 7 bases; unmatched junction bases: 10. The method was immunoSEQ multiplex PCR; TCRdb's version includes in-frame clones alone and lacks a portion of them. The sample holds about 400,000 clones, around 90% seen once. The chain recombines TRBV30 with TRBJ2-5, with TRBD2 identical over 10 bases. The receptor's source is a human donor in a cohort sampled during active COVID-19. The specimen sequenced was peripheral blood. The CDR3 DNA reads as TGTGCCTGGAGTCACTCCCGGACTAGCGGCGGGACCCAGTACTTC. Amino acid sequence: CAWSHSRTSGGTQYF.